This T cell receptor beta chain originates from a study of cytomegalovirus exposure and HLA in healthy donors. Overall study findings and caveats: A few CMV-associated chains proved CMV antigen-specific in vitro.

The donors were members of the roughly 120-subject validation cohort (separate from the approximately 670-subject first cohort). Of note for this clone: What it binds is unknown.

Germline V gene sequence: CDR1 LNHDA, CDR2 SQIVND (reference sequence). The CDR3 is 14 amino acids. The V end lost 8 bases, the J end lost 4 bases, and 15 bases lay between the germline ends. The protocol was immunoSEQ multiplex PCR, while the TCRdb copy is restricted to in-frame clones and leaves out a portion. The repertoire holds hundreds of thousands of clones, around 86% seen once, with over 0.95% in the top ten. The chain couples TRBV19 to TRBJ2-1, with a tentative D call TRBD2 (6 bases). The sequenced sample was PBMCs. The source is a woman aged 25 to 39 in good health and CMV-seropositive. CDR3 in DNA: TGTGCCAGTCGCCGGGACTCCAATTACAATGAGCAGTTCTTC. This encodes CASRRDSNYNEQFF.